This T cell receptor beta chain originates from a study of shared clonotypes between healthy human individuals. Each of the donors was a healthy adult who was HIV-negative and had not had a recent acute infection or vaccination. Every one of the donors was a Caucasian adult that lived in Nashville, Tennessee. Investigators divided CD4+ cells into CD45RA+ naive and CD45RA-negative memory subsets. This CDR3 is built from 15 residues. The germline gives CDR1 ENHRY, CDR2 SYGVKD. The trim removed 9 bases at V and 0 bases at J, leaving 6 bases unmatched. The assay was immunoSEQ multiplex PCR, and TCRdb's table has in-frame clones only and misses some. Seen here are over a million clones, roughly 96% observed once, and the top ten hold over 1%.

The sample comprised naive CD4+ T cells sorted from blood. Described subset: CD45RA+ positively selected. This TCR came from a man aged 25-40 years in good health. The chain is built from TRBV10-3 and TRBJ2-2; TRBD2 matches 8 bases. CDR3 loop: CAMRSGTTNTGELFF. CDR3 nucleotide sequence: TGTGCCATGCGTAGCGGGACGACGAACACCGGGGAGCTGTTTTTT.